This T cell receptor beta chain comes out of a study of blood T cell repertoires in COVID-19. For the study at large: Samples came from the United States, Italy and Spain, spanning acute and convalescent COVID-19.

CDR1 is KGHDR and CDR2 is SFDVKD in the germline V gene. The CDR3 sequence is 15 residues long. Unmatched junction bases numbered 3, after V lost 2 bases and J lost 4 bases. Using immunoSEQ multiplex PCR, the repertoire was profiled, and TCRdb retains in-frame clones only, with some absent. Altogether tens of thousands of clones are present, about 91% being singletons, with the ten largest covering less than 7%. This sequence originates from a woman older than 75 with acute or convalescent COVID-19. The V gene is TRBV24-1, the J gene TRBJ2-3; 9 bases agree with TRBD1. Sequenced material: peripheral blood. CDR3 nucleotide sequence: TGTGCCACCAGTGATTCCCGACAGGGGGCAGATACGCAGTATTTT. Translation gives CATSDSRQGADTQYF.